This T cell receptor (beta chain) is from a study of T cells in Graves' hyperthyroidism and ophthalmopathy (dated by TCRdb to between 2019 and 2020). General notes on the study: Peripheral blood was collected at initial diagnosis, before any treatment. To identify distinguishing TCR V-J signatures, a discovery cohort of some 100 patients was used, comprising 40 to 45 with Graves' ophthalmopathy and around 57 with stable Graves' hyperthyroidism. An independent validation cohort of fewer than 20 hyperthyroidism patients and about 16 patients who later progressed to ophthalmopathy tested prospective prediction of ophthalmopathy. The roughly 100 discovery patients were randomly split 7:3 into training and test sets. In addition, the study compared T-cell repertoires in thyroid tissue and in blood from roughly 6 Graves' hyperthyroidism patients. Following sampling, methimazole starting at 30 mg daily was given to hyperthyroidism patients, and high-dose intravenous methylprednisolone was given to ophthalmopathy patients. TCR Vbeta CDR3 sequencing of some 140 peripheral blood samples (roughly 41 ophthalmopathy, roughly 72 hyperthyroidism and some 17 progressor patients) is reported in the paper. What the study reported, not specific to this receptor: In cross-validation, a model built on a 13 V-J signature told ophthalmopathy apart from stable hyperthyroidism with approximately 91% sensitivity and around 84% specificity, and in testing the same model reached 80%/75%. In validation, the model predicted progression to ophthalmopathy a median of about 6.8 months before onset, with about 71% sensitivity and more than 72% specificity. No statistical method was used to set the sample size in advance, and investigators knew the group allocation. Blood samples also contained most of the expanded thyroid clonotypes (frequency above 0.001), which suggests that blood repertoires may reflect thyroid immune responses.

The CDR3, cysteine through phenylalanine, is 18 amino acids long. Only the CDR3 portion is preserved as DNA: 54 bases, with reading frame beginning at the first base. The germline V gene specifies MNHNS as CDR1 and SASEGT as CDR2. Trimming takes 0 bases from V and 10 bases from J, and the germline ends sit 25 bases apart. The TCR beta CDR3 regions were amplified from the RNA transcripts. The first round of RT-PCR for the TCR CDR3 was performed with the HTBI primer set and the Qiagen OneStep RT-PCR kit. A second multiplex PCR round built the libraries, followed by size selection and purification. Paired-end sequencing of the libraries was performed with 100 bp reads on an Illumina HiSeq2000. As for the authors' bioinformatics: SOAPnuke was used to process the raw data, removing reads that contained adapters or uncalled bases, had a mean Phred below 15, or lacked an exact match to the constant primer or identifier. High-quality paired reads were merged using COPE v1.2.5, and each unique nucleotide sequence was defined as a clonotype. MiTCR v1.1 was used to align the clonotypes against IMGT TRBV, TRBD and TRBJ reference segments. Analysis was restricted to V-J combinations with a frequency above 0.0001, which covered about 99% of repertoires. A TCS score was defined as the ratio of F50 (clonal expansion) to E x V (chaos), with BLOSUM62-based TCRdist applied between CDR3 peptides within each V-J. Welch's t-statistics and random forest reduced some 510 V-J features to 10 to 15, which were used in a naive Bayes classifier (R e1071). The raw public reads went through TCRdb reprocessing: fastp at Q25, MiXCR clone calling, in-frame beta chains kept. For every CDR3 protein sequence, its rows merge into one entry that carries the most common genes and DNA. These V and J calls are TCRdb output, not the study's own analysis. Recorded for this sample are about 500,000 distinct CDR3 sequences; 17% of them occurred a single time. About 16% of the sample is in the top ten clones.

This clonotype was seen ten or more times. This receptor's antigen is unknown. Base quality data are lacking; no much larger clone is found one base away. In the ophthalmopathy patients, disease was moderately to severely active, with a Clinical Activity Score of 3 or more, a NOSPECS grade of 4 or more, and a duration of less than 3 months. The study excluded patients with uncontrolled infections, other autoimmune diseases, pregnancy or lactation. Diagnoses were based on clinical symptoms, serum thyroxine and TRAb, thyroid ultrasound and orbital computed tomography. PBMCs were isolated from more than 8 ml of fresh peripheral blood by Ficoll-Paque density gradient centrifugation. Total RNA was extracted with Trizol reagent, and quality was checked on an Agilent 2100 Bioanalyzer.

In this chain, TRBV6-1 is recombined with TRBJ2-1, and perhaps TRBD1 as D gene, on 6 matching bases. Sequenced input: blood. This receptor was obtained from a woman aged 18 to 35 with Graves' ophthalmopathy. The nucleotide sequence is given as TGTGCCAGCAGTGAAGCGTCCCCCTCGGGACACCGGTTTTCGGAGCAGTTCTTC. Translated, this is CASSEASPSGHRFSEQFF.